Below, 22 T cell receptor beta chains from the same sample are listed, as sequenced in a study of cytomegalovirus exposure and HLA in healthy donors. It was with 60 Vbeta and 13 Jbeta primers that the PCR ran. The data were produced by immunoSEQ multiplex PCR, yet TCRdb's version contains in-frame clones alone and is incomplete. The sample contains about 160,000 clones, roughly 77% of which appear only once. The sample taken for sequencing was PBMCs. The source is a woman between 45 and 60 years old in good health and CMV-seropositive.

The gene calls are TRBV14 and TRBJ1-2; 9 positions agree with TRBD1. The V and J ends lost 4 bases and 2 bases, in that order; junction bases with no gene match: 2. In germline, CDR1 is SGHDN, CDR2 FVKESK. CDR3 size: 14 residues. In DNA, the CDR3 is TGTGCCAGCAGCCCCACAGGGGGCAACTATGGCTACACCTTC. It is translated as CASSPTGGNYGYTF.

A few counts support this clone. The gene calls are TRBV28 and TRBJ1-2; D is ambiguous. V was shortened by 3 bases and J by 8 bases, with 10 bases between the two germline ends. The CDR3 sequence is 12 residues long. Per germline, CDR1 MDHEN and CDR2 SYDVKM. CDR3 bases: TGTGCCAGCAGTTTCTCCGGGTTAGGCTACACCTTC. Its translation is CASSFSGLGYTF.

The gene calls are TRBV9 and TRBJ2-7, with D perhaps TRBD1 (5 bases). The CDR3 is 16 amino acids. Germline CDR1 SGDLS, CDR2 YYNGEE. V shed 0 bases and J shed 0 bases, with 13 bases lying between them. CDR3 sequence: CASSVGPQGSSYEQYF. CDR3 nucleotides: TGTGCCAGCAGCGTAGGACCGCAGGGAAGCTCCTACGAGCAGTACTTC. Based on the CDR3 plus reference TRBV9 and TRBJ2-7, the full variable domain is DSGVTQTPKHLITATGQRVTLRCSPRSGDLSVYWYQQSLDQGLQFLIQYYNGEERAKGNILERFSAQQFPDLHSELNLSSLELGDSALYFCASSVGPQGSSYEQYFGPGTRLTVT.

A remark on this clone: The sample has other DNA sequences that encode this CDR3 too. The chain links TRBV5-1 to TRBJ2-3; possibly TRBD2 for D (6 bases). This CDR3 has 16 residues. Germline CDR1 is SGHRS and CDR2 is YFSETQ. V was pared by 1 base and J by 2 bases, with 14 bases between. The CDR3 DNA reads as TGCGCCAGCAGCTTGAAGGTAGCGGCCTACACAGATACGCAGTATTTT. As protein: CASSLKVAAYTDTQYF.

This clone has only one observation. The rearrangement links TRBV28 to TRBJ2-7, with 7 bases matching TRBD1. The CDR3 has 18 residues. Germline trimming cut 5 bases from V and 0 bases from J; bases unmatched to any gene: 16. In germline, CDR1 is MDHEN, CDR2 SYDVKM. The CDR3 nucleotides are TGTGCCAGCAGTCTAATCGCCGGGACAGAGAACTTCTCCTACGAGCAGTACTTC. It yields the protein CASSLIAGTENFSYEQYF.

The chain couples TRBV7-6 to TRBJ1-4; D not certain. The CDR3 is 14 residues long. Germline V gene lookup returns CDR1 SGHVS and CDR2 FNYEAQ. V lost 2 bases, J lost 6 bases, and 10 bases lay in between. The chain's CDR3 is CASSLPSRDEKLFF. The CDR3 DNA reads as TGTGCCAGCAGCTTACCCTCGCGTGATGAAAAACTGTTTTTT.

A remark on this clone: One end of the junction varies from germline; a read error may be responsible. Other nucleotide sequences from this sample produce the same CDR3. The CDR3 reads CASAPSRNTEAFF. The CDR3 DNA follows: TGCGCCAGCGCCCCCTCCAGGAACACTGAAGCTTTCTTT. The chain recombines TRBV5-4 with TRBJ1-1, with unresolved D. Germline assignment: CDR1 SGHNT and CDR2 YYREEE (reference sequence). The CDR3 spans 13 residues.

The chain is built from TRBV7-3 and TRBJ2-1; 8 bases are a match to TRBD1. The CDR3 loop spans 15 amino acids. The V gene's germline CDR1 is SGHTA and CDR2 FQGTGA. V lost 2 bases to trimming and J lost 8 bases; unmatched junction nucleotides: 8. The CDR3 is CASSLFGGQVDEQFF. The CDR3 coding sequence is TGTGCCAGCAGCTTATTTGGGGGACAGGTTGATGAGCAGTTCTTC. Looking up the rest from reference TRBV7-3 and TRBJ2-1 gives the full variable domain: GAGVSQTPSNKVTEKGKYVELRCDPISGHTALYWYRQSLGQGPEFLIYFQGTGAADDSGLPNDRFFAVRPEGSVSTLKIQRTERGDSAVYLCASSLFGGQVDEQFFGPGTRLTVL.

The chain links TRBV28 to TRBJ2-5; TRBD1 matches 9 bases. The J call may not be correct, given that the DNA end is closer to TRBJ2-7. The germline V gene encodes CDR1 MDHEN and CDR2 SYDVKM. CDR3 length: 16 amino acids. CDR3 bases: TGTGCCAGCAGCACCATCCGGGACAGGGTATCCTACGAGCAGTACTTC. This codes for CASSTIRDRVSYEQYF.

The chain has TRBV4-2 and TRBJ2-5; 12 nucleotides match TRBD2. From germline, CDR1 is LGHNA and CDR2 YNFKEQ. The CDR3 is made up of 15 amino acids. J gave up 5 bases and V 0 bases, and 1 base lay outside the gene matches. The CDR3 spells CASSQELAGGETQYF. The CDR3 DNA sequence: TGTGCCAGCAGCCAAGAGCTAGCGGGAGGGGAGACCCAGTACTTC.

This sequence joins TRBV27 and TRBJ1-5, with 7 bases that match TRBD1. V trimming: 6 bases; J trimming: 2 bases; junction bases outside the gene matches: 7. The CDR3 is 15 residues long. CDR1 is MNHEY, CDR2 SMNVEV, per germline (reference sequence). The CDR3 nucleotides are TGTGCCAGCAGATCCTACAGGGGTGGCAATCAGCCCCAGCATTTT. This sequence encodes CASRSYRGGNQPQHF.

The chain employs TRBV11-2 and TRBJ2-4, with a weak D call TRBD2 (6 bases). Germline lookup yields CDR1 SGHAT and CDR2 FQNNGV. The germline V and J ends were trimmed by 2 bases and 7 bases, with 18 bases remaining between them. The CDR3 covers 16 residues. DNA of the CDR3: TGTGCCAGCAGCTTAACCCAAAGGGACTTCTCTAACATTCAGTACTTC. It is translated as CASSLTQRDFSNIQYF.

The chain uses TRBV29-1 and TRBJ2-3, with 10 bases fitting TRBD2. Germline V gene data show CDR1 as SQVTM and CDR2 as ANQGSEA. The CDR3 covers 14 residues. V shed 6 bases and J 4 bases; nucleotides not matched to a gene: 7. CDR3 DNA sequence: TGCAGCGTGAGCGGGAGGGCCCCCCCAGATACGCAGTATTTT. This gives the protein CSVSGRAPPDTQYF.

This clone was seen a handful of times. The chain has TRBV4-3 and TRBJ1-1; possible D gene TRBD1, 5 bases. V was pared by 0 bases and J by 8 bases, with 16 bases between. Germline V CDR1 and CDR2: LGHNA, YSLEER. The CDR3 is 15 residues long. The CDR3 is CASSQDGRGRAEAFF. The DNA of the CDR3 is TGCGCCAGCAGCCAAGATGGCCGGGGGAGGGCAGAAGCTTTCTTT.

V usage is TRBV4-3 and J usage is TRBJ2-1; D might be TRBD1 (5 bases). The CDR3 runs to 15 residues. Germline values: CDR1 LGHNA, CDR2 YSLEER. The ends were cut back, 4 bases at V and 0 bases at J, with 10 bases in the middle. CDR3 sequence (DNA): TGCGCCAGCAGCCTTACAGGTGACTCCTACAATGAGCAGTTCTTC. The encoded protein is CASSLTGDSYNEQFF.

The chain recombines TRBV18 with TRBJ2-3; the D is unclear. Germline V CDR1 and CDR2: KGHSH, LQKENI. V lost 3 bases and J lost 0, with 16 bases in between. CDR3 size: 17 residues. CDR3 bases: TGTGCCAGCTCACCGTTTTTCTCTGGTACTAGCACAGATACGCAGTATTTT. It encodes CASSPFFSGTSTDTQYF.

The J gene is TRBJ1-2, the V gene TRBV4-2, with D hard to call. The germline V gene encodes CDR1 LGHNA and CDR2 YNFKEQ. There are 15 residues in the CDR3. V was shortened by 0 bases and J by 4 bases, with 12 bases between the two germline ends. For the CDR3, the DNA is TGTGCCAGCAGCCAAGATAGGCGGGTGGGCTATGGCTACACCTTC. Protein sequence: CASSQDRRVGYGYTF.

For the CDR3, the DNA is TGTGCCAGCAGCTATGGCCCAGACACTGAAGCTTTCTTT. It codes for CASSYGPDTEAFF. The genes are TRBV7-2 and TRBJ1-1; D not certain. CDR1 is SGHTA, CDR2 FQGNSA, per germline. This CDR3 spans 13 amino acids. V was pared by 4 bases and J by 3 bases, with 9 bases between.

The chain carries TRBV18 and TRBJ1-2; 8 nucleotides match TRBD1. This CDR3 contains 13 residues. V was pared by 6 bases and J by 7 bases, with 7 bases of the junction left unmatched. In germline, CDR1 is KGHSH, CDR2 LQKENI. CDR3 DNA: TGTGCCAGCTCGCCCAGGACAGGGTCTGGCTACACCTTC. Translation gives CASSPRTGSGYTF.

The V gene is TRBV4-2, the J gene TRBJ1-2, with 7 bases identical to TRBD1. The ends lost 0 bases at V and 8 bases at J; junction bases unmatched: 6. CDR3 size: 14 residues. CDR1 is LGHNA, CDR2 YNFKEQ, per germline. The CDR3 nucleotides are TGTGCCAGCAGCCAAGATTGGGCGGGACAGGGCTACACCTTC. This encodes CASSQDWAGQGYTF.

The rearrangement links TRBV19 to TRBJ1-1; a weak D match, TRBD1 (6 bases). The CDR3 sequence is 15 residues long. V dropped 6 bases and J dropped 0 bases, with 14 bases sitting between them. Germline V lookup: CDR1 LNHDA, CDR2 SQIVND (reference sequence). In DNA form, the CDR3 reads TGTGCCAGTAGCCCGTACGGACAGATGAACACTGAAGCTTTCTTT. Translation: CASSPYGQMNTEAFF.

The chain is built from TRBV10-3 and TRBJ2-1; 9 bases are a match to TRBD2. J gave up 3 bases and V 4 bases, and 4 bases lay outside the gene matches. The CDR3 contains 15 residues. CDR1 is ENHRY, CDR2 SYGVKD, per germline. In DNA form, the CDR3 reads TGTGCCATCAGTGCCCGACTAGCGGACTACAATGAGCAGTTCTTC. Amino acid sequence: CAISARLADYNEQFF.